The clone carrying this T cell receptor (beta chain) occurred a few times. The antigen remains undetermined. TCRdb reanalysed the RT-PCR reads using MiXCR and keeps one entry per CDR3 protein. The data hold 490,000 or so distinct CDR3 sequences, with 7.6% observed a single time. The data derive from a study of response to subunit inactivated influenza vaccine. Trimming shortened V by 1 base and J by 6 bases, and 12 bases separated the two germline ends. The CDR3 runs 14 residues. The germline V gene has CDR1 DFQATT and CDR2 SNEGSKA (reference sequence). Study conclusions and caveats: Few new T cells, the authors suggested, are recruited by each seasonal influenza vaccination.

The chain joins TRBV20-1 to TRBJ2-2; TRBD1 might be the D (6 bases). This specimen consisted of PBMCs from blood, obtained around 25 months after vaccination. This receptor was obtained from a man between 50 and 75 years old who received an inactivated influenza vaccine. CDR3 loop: CSARALQGAGELFF. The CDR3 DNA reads TGCAGTGCTAGAGCGTTACAGGGTGCCGGGGAGCTGTTTTTT.